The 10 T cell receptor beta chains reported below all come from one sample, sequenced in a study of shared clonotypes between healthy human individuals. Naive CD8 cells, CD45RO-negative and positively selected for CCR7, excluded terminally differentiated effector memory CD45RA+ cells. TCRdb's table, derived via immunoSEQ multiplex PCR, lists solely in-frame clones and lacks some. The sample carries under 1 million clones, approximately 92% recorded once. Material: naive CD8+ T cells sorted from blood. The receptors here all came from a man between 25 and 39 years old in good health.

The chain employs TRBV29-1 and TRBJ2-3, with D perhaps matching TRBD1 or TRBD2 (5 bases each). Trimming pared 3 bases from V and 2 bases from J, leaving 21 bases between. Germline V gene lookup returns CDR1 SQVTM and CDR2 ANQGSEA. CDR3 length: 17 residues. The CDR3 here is CSVDWRFGGSYTDTQYF. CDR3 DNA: TGCAGCGTTGATTGGCGGTTTGGGGGATCATACACAGATACGCAGTATTTT.

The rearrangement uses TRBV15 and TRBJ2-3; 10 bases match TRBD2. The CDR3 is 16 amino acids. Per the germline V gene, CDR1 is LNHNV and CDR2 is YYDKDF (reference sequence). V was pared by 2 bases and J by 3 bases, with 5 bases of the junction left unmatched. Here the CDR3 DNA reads TGTGCCACCAGCAGATTCTCTAGCGGGAGTACAGATACGCAGTATTTT. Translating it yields CATSRFSSGSTDTQYF.

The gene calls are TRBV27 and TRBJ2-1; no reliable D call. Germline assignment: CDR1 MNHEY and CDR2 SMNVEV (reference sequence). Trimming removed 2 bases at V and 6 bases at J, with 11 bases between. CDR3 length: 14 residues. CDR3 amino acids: CASSLGSPPNEQFF. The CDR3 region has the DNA TGTGCCAGCAGTTTAGGTTCCCCACCCAATGAGCAGTTCTTC.

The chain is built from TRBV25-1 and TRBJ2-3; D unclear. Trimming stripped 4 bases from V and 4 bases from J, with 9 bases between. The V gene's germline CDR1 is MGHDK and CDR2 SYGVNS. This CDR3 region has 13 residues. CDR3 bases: TGTGCCAGCAGTGTTGCGGTACCAGATACGCAGTATTTT. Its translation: CASSVAVPDTQYF.

CDR3 DNA sequence: TGTGCCAGCAGTTTGATACGTTCGAGCTCCTACGAGCAGTACTTC. This encodes CASSLIRSSSYEQYF. The chain carries TRBV28 and TRBJ2-7; D ambiguous. Looked up from germline, CDR1 is MDHEN and CDR2 is SYDVKM. With 3 bases removed from V and 0 bases from J, the gap between germline ends came to 12 bases. This CDR3 is 15 amino acids long.

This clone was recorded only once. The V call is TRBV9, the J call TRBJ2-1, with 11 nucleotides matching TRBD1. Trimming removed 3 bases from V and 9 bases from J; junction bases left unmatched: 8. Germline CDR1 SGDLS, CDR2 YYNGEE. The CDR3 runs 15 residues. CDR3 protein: CASSAPGQGVVEQFF. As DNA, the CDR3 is TGTGCCAGCAGCGCCCCGGGACAGGGGGTTGTTGAGCAGTTCTTC.

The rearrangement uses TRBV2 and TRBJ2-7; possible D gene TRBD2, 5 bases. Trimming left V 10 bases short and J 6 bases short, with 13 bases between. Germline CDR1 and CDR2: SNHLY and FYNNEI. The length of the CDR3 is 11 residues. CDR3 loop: CATRGGREQYF. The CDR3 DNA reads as TGTGCCACCCGTGGAGGACGCGAGCAGTACTTC.

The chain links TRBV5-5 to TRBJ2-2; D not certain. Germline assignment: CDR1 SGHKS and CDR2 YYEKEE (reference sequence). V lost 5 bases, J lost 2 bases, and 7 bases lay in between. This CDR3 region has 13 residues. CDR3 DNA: TGTGCCAGCAGTCCCTTTAACACCGGGGAGCTGTTTTTT. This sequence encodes CASSPFNTGELFF.

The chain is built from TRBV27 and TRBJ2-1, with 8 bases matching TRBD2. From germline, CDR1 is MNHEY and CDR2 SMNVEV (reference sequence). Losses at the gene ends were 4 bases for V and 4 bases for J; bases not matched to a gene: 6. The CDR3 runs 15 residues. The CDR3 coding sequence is TGTGCCAGCAGTTCACGGGAGGGCCAATACAATGAGCAGTTCTTC. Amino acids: CASSSREGQYNEQFF.

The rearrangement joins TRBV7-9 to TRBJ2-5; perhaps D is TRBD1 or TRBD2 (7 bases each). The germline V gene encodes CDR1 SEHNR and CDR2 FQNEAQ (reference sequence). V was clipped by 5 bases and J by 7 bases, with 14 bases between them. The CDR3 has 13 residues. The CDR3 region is CASSLDREGTQYF. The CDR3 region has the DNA TGTGCCAGCAGCCTTGACAGGGAGGGGACCCAGTACTTC.